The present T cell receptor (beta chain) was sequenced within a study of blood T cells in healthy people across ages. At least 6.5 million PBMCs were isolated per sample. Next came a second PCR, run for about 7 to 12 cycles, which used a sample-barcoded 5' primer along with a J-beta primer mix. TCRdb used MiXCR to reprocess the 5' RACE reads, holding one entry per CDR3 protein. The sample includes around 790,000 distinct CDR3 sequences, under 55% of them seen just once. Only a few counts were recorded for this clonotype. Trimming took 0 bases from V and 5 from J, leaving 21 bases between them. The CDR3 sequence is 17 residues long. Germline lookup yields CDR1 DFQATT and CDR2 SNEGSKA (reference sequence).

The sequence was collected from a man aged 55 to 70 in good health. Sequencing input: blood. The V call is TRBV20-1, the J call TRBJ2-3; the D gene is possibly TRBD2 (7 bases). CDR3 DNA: TGCAGTGCTAGAGATCGCTCCGGCGGGGGCGGGGGAGATACGCAGTATTTT. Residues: CSARDRSGGGGGDTQYF.